The clone carrying this TCR beta chain showed up many times. What it binds is unknown. This entry comes from a study of T cells in Graves' hyperthyroidism and ophthalmopathy. Overall study results and limits: Blood held most thyroid clonotypes expanded above 0.001 frequency.

There are 16 residues in the CDR3. Per germline, CDR1 LGHDT and CDR2 YNNKEL (reference sequence). The V and J ends lost 3 bases and 4 bases respectively, with 16 bases between them. Researchers took RNA transcripts and amplified the TCR beta CDR3 regions from them. The HTBI primer set served for first-round RT-PCR of the TCR CDR3. TCRdb re-derived calls from the multiplex PCR reads in MiXCR, one entry per CDR3 protein. The sample lists a few hundred thousand distinct CDR3 sequences, about 14% occurring once. Exclusion of a patient resulted from uncontrolled infection, other autoimmune disease, pregnancy or lactation. It was around 10 ml of fresh peripheral blood that supplied the PBMCs.

The TCR originated in a woman aged 25 to 45 with Graves' ophthalmopathy. The chain joins TRBV3-1 to TRBJ2-1, with D perhaps TRBD1 (5 bases). Sequencing was performed on blood. The CDR3 DNA sequence: TGTGCCAGCAGCCAGCAAACAGGCAACCCTTACAATGAGCAGTTCTTC. Residues: CASSQQTGNPYNEQFF.